This T cell receptor (beta chain) originates from a study of Ad26.COV2.S vaccination and SARS-CoV-2 variants. Looking at the study overall: A participant enrolled in the COV1001 Ad26.COV2.S trial arm provided the sample. Ad26.COV2.S was injected intramuscularly once or twice, 56 days apart.

Treatment in this sample: around 19 received Ad26.COV2.S at low or high dose, single or two shots; 5 received placebo; per-sample allocation not given. The study sampled participants on day 63 after the first vaccine or placebo injection. The data were produced by immunoSEQ multiplex PCR, yet TCRdb's version contains in-frame clones alone and is incomplete. The table lists some 400,000 clones, around nine tenths of them singletons, with 1.5% to 2% in the top ten. Sequencing was performed on peripheral blood, taken in a trial of Ad26.COV2.S vaccine versus placebo. The TCR comes from a person between 18 and 65 years old who received the Ad26.COV2.S COVID-19 vaccine or a placebo.

CDR3 coding DNA: TGTGCCAGCAGCCATGGGACAGCCAACTATAACTATGGCTACACCTTC. It codes for CASSHGTANYNYGYTF. This chain joins TRBV11-1 and TRBJ1-2; 7 positions agree with TRBD1. Germline assignment: CDR1 SGHAT and CDR2 FQDESV (reference sequence). The CDR3 extends over 16 amino acids. The V and J ends lost 5 bases and 1 base, in that order; junction bases with no gene match: 10.